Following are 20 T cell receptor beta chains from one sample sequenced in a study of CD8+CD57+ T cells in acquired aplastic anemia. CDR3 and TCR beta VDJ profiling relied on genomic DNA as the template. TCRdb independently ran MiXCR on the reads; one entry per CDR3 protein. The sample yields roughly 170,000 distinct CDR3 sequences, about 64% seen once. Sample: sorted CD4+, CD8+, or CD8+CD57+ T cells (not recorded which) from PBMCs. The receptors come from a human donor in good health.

The DNA of the CDR3 is TGTGCCAGCAGTGAAGGGGTAGGTAGGAGCGACTATGGCTACACCTTC. As protein: CASSEGVGRSDYGYTF. The rearrangement links TRBV2 to TRBJ1-2, with D unresolved. The CDR3 loop spans 16 amino acids. CDR1 is SNHLY and CDR2 is FYNNEI in the germline V gene. V gave up 1 base and J gave up 3 bases, with 15 bases separating them.

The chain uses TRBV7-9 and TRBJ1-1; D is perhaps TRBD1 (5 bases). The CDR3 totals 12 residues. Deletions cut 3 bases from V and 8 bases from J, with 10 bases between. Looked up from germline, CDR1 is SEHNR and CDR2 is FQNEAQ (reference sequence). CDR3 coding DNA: TGTGCCAGCAGCTTGACAGCTCTGGAAGCTTTCTTT. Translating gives CASSLTALEAFF.

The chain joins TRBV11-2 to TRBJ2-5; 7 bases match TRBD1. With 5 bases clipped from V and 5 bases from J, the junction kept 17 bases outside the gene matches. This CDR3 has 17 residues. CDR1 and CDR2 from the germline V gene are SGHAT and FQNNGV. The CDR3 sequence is CASSTTRTGQDRETQYF. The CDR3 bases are TGTGCCAGCAGCACAACCCGGACAGGCCAGGACAGGGAGACCCAGTACTTC.

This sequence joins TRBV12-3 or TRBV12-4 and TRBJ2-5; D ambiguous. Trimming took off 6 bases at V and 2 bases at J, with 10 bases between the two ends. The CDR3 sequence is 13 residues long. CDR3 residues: CASRVAGQETQYF. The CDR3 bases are TGTGCCAGCAGAGTCGCAGGACAAGAGACCCAGTACTTC.

The CDR3 sequence: CASSSGAGGRGAYEQYF. CDR3 nucleotides: TGTGCCAGCAGTTCGGGGGCAGGCGGGAGGGGTGCCTACGAGCAGTACTTC. The chain joins TRBV12-3 or TRBV12-4 to TRBJ2-7, with 9 bases fitting TRBD2. The trim removed 4 bases at V and 2 bases at J, leaving 12 bases unmatched. This CDR3 spans 17 amino acids.

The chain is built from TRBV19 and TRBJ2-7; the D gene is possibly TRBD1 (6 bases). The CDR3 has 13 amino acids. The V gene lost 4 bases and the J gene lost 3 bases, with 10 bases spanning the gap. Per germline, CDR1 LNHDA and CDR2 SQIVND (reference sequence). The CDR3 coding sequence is TGTGCCAGTAGTAGACAGGTGAGCTACGAGCAGTACTTC. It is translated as CASSRQVSYEQYF.

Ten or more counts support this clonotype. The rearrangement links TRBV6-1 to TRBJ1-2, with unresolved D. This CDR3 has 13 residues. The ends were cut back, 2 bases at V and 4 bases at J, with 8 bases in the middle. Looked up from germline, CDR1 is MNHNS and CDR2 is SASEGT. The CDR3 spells CASSENSGYGYTF. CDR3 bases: TGTGCCAGCAGTGAAAATTCCGGCTATGGCTACACCTTC.

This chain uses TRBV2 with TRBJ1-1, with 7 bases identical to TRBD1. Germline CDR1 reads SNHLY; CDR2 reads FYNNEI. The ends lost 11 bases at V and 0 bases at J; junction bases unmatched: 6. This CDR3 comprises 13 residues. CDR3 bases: TGTGCCTGGGTACAGGGGTTGAACACTGAAGCTTTCTTT. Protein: CAWVQGLNTEAFF.

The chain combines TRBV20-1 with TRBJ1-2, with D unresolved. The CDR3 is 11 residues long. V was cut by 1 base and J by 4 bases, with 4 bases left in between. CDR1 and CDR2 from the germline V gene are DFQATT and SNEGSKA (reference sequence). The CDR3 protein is CSARVGYGYTF. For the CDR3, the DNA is TGCAGTGCTAGAGTAGGCTATGGCTACACCTTC.

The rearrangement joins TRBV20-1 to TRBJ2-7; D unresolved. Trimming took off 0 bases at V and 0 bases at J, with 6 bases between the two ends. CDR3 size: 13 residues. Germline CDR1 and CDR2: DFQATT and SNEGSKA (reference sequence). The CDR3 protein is CSARDSPSYEQYF. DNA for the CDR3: TGCAGTGCTAGAGACTCCCCCTCCTACGAGCAGTACTTC.

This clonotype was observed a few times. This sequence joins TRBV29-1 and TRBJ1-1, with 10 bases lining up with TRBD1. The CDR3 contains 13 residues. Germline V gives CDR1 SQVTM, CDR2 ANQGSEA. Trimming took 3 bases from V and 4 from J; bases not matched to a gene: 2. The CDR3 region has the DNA TGCAGCGTTGAGGGACAGGGGAGCACTGAAGCTTTCTTT. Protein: CSVEGQGSTEAFF.

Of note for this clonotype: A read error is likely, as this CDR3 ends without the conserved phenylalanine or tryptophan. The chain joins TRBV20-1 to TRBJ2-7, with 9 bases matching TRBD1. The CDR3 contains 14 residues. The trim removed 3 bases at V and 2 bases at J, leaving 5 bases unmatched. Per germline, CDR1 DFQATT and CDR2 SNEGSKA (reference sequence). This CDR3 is CSARGDRETYEQYL. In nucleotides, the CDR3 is TGCAGTGCTAGGGGGGACAGGGAGACCTACGAGCAGTACCTC.

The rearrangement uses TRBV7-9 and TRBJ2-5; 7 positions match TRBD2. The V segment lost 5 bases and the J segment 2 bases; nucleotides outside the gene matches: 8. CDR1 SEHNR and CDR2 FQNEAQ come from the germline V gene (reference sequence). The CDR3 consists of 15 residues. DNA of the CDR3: TGTGCCAGCAGCCCGAACCGGGGGGAACAAGAGACCCAGTACTTC. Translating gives CASSPNRGEQETQYF.

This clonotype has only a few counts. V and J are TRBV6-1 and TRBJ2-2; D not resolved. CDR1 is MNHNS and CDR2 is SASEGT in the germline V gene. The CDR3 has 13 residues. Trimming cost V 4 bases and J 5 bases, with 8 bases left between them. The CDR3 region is CASSVRETGELFF. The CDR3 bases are TGTGCCAGCAGTGTAAGGGAAACCGGGGAGCTGTTTTTT.

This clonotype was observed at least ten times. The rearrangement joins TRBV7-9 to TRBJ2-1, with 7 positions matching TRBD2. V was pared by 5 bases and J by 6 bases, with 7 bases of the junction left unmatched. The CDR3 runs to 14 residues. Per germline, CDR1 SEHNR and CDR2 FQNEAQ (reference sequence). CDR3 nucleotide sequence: TGTGCCAGCAGCCCCTTACTAGCGCCCAATGAGCAGTTCTTC. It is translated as CASSPLLAPNEQFF.

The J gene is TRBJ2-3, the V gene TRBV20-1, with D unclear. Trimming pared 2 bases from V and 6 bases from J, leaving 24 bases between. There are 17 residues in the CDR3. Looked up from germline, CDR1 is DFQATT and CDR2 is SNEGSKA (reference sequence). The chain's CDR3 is CSARCVERSNFQDTQYF. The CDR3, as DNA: TGCAGTGCTAGATGTGTGGAGCGCTCCAATTTCCAGGATACGCAGTATTTT.

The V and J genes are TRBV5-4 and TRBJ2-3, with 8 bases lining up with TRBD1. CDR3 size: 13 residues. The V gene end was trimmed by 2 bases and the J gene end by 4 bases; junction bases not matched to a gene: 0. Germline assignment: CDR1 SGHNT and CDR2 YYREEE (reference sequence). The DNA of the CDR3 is TGTGCCAGCAGCTTCAGGGGGCCAGATACGCAGTATTTT. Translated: CASSFRGPDTQYF.

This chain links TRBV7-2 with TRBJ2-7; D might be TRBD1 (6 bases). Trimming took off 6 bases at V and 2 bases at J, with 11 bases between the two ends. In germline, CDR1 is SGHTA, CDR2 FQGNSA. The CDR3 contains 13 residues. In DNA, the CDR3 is TGTGCCAGCAGGTGGCAGGGGACCTACGAGCAGTACTTC. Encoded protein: CASRWQGTYEQYF.

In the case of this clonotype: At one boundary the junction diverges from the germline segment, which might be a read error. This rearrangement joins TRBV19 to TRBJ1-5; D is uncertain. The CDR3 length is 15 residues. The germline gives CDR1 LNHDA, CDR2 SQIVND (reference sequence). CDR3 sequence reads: CSSSTNFRTNQPQHF. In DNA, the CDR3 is TGTTCCAGTAGTACCAATTTCAGGACCAATCAGCCCCAGCATTTT. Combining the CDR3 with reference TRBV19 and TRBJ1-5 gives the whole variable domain DGGITQSPKYLFRKEGQNVTLSCEQNLNHDAMYWYRQDPGQGLRLIYYSQIVNDFQKGDIAEGYSVSREKKESFPLTVTSAQKNPTAFYLCSSSTNFRTNQPQHFGDGTRLSIL.

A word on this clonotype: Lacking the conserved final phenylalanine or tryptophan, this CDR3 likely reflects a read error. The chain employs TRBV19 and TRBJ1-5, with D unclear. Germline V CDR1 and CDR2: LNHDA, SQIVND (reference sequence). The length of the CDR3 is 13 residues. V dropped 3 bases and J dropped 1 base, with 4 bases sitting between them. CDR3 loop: CASSMGSNQPQHL. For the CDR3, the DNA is TGTGCCAGTAGTATGGGAAGCAATCAGCCCCAGCATCTT.